The rows below give T cell receptor beta chains drawn from one sample of a study of cytomegalovirus exposure and HLA in healthy donors. Produced via immunoSEQ multiplex PCR; TCRdb's table is partial and in-frame only. The table has under 200,000 clones, roughly 12% seen once. Sequenced sample: PBMCs. The origin of the receptors is a man between 50 and 59 years old in good health and CMV-seropositive. CDR3s include the opening cysteine and the closing phenylalanine or tryptophan. D genes are given only for firm matches. Not every row has a clone size; where given, it reads once, few, many or a size class.

j_gene: TRBJ1-6; d_gene: NA; v_gene: TRBV4-3; len: 17; abundance: NA; CDR3nt: TGCGCCAGCAGCCAGGACTGGGAGAGCTCCTATAATTCACCCCTCCACTTT; CDR3aa: CASSQDWESSYNSPLHF
j_gene: TRBJ2-5; d_gene: NA; v_gene: TRBV7-2; len: 15; abundance: few; CDR3nt: TGTGCCAGCAGCTTAGTGGGCGGAGGACGTGAGACCCAGTACTTC; CDR3aa: CASSLVGGGRETQYF
j_gene: TRBJ1-2; d_gene: TRBD1; v_gene: TRBV10-3; len: 16; abundance: NA; CDR3nt: TGTGCCATCAGTGCGGAGGACAGGGGTCGAAACTATGGCTACACCTTC; CDR3aa: CAISAEDRGRNYGYTF
j_gene: TRBJ2-6; d_gene: TRBD1; v_gene: TRBV9; len: 20; abundance: NA; CDR3nt: TGTGCCAGCAGCACCCAGGACAGGGTGGGGCTAGTTACTGGGGCCAACGTCCTGACTTTC; CDR3aa: CASSTQDRVGLVTGANVLTF
j_gene: TRBJ2-1; d_gene: TRBD2; v_gene: TRBV7-7; len: 16; abundance: NA; CDR3nt: TGTGCCAGCAGCTTAGAGCCAGCGGGGGGGTACAATGAGCAGTTCTTC; CDR3aa: CASSLEPAGGYNEQFF
j_gene: TRBJ2-7; d_gene: TRBD1; v_gene: TRBV7-9; len: 14; abundance: few; CDR3nt: TGTGCCAGCAGCTGGGACAGGGTTTTCAACGAGCAGTACTTC; CDR3aa: CASSWDRVFNEQYF
j_gene: TRBJ2-4; d_gene: NA; v_gene: TRBV10-2; len: 13; abundance: NA; CDR3nt: TGCGCCAGCAGTGCACTGGGGGGAAACATTCAGTACTTC; CDR3aa: CASSALGGNIQYF
j_gene: TRBJ1-5; d_gene: NA; v_gene: TRBV7-2; len: 17; abundance: NA; CDR3nt: TGTGCCAGCAGCCCCATCATTGTGGGGCTCGGCAATCAGCCCCAGCATTTT; CDR3aa: CASSPIIVGLGNQPQHF
j_gene: TRBJ1-4; d_gene: NA; v_gene: TRBV4-3; len: 16; abundance: NA; CDR3nt: TGCGCCAGCAGCCAAGTGGGATGGGGGGCTAATGAAAAACTGTTTTTT; CDR3aa: CASSQVGWGANEKLFF
j_gene: TRBJ2-2; d_gene: NA; v_gene: TRBV4-3; len: 15; abundance: NA; CDR3nt: TGCGCCAGCAGCCAGGAGGGGTGGGGCACCGGGGAGCTGTTTTTT; CDR3aa: CASSQEGWGTGELFF
j_gene: TRBJ2-3; d_gene: NA; v_gene: TRBV6-1; len: 14; abundance: NA; CDR3nt: TGTGCCAGCAGCGACAGAGGGGGAGCAGATACGCAGTATTTT; CDR3aa: CASSDRGGADTQYF
j_gene: TRBJ1-1; d_gene: TRBD1; v_gene: TRBV18; len: 14; abundance: NA; CDR3nt: TGTGCCAGCTCACCCGGGACAGGGAACACTGAAGCTTTCTTT; CDR3aa: CASSPGTGNTEAFF
j_gene: TRBJ1-2; d_gene: NA; v_gene: TRBV15; len: 14; abundance: few; CDR3nt: TGTGCCACCAGCAGAGATAAAGCGAACTATGGCTACACCTTC; CDR3aa: CATSRDKANYGYTF
j_gene: TRBJ1-2; d_gene: NA; v_gene: TRBV10-3; len: 12; abundance: few; CDR3nt: TGTGCCATCAGTGAGAGAGGAATTGGCTACACCTTC; CDR3aa: CAISERGIGYTF
j_gene: TRBJ1-6; d_gene: TRBD1; v_gene: TRBV19; len: 17; abundance: few; CDR3nt: TGTGCCACAAGAGACAGGGACATTGCATTCAATAATTCACCCCTCCACTTT; CDR3aa: CATRDRDIAFNNSPLHF
j_gene: TRBJ2-5; d_gene: TRBD2; v_gene: TRBV5-1; len: 15; abundance: few; CDR3nt: TGCGCCAGCAGCCAGACTAGCGGGGTTCAAGAGACCCAGTACTTC; CDR3aa: CASSQTSGVQETQYF
j_gene: TRBJ1-2; d_gene: NA; v_gene: TRBV28; len: 15; abundance: NA; CDR3nt: TGTGCCAGCAGTTCCCCACCCGGGACAAGTTATGGCTACACCTTC; CDR3aa: CASSSPPGTSYGYTF
j_gene: TRBJ1-6; d_gene: NA; v_gene: TRBV6-5; len: 14; abundance: many; CDR3nt: TGTGCCAGCAGTCCACAGGGTTATAATTCACCCCTCCACTTT; CDR3aa: CASSPQGYNSPLHF
j_gene: TRBJ1-5; d_gene: NA; v_gene: TRBV11-2; len: 15; abundance: NA; CDR3nt: TGTGCCAGCAGCTTATGGGGAGGGGTAGAGCAGCCCCAGCATTTT; CDR3aa: CASSLWGGVEQPQHF
j_gene: TRBJ1-2; d_gene: TRBD1; v_gene: TRBV6-6; len: 15; abundance: NA; CDR3nt: TGTGCCAGCAGTTACTCGGCGGACAGGGGGTATGGCTACACCTTC; CDR3aa: CASSYSADRGYGYTF
j_gene: TRBJ1-4; d_gene: NA; v_gene: TRBV19; len: 15; abundance: NA; CDR3nt: TGTGCCAGTAGTCAAACAGGATCCACTAATGAAAAACTGTTTTTT; CDR3aa: CASSQTGSTNEKLFF
j_gene: TRBJ2-6; d_gene: NA; v_gene: TRBV5-1; len: 19; abundance: NA; CDR3nt: TGCGCCAGCAGCTTGTTTCAGGGGACCGTTGTTACTGGGGCCAACGTCCTGACTTTC; CDR3aa: CASSLFQGTVVTGANVLTF
j_gene: TRBJ2-7; d_gene: TRBD1; v_gene: TRBV6-5; len: 12; abundance: NA; CDR3nt: TGTGCCACCGGGACAGGGGGCAGAGAGCAGTACTTC; CDR3aa: CATGTGGREQYF
j_gene: TRBJ2-5; d_gene: NA; v_gene: TRBV11-3; len: 12; abundance: NA; CDR3nt: TGTGCCAGCAGCTCTTACGGGGAGACCCAGTACTTC; CDR3aa: CASSSYGETQYF
j_gene: TRBJ1-5; d_gene: NA; v_gene: TRBV6-1; len: 15; abundance: few; CDR3nt: TGTGCCACGACTACGGGCGGATTTAGCAATCAGCCCCAGCATTTT; CDR3aa: CATTTGGFSNQPQHF
j_gene: TRBJ1-4; d_gene: TRBD1; v_gene: TRBV2; len: 15; abundance: NA; CDR3nt: TGTGCCAGCAAGAGGACAGGGGGCACTAATGAAAAACTGTTTTTT; CDR3aa: CASKRTGGTNEKLFF
j_gene: TRBJ1-1; d_gene: TRBD1; v_gene: TRBV10-3; len: 12; abundance: few; CDR3nt: TGTGCCACCCGACAGGGAGGCACTGAAGCTTTCTTT; CDR3aa: CATRQGGTEAFF
j_gene: TRBJ2-1; d_gene: TRBD2; v_gene: TRBV14; len: 16; abundance: NA; CDR3nt: TGTGCCAGCAGCTCTTTAGCGGGGGAGACCGCCAATGAGCAGTTCTTC; CDR3aa: CASSSLAGETANEQFF
j_gene: TRBJ2-3; d_gene: NA; v_gene: TRBV5-4; len: 15; abundance: few; CDR3nt: TGTGCCAGCAGCTTGGGCGGGGTACACACAGATACGCAGTATTTT; CDR3aa: CASSLGGVHTDTQYF
j_gene: TRBJ2-5; d_gene: TRBD1; v_gene: TRBV5-1; len: 14; abundance: NA; CDR3nt: TGCGCCAGCAGCTCCCGGACAGGGCAAGAGACCCAGTACTTC; CDR3aa: CASSSRTGQETQYF
j_gene: TRBJ1-5; d_gene: TRBD1; v_gene: TRBV19; len: 16; abundance: NA; CDR3nt: TGTGCCAGTGGCGGCAGGACAGGGCTTGGCAATCAGCCCCAGCATTTT; CDR3aa: CASGGRTGLGNQPQHF
j_gene: TRBJ2-3; d_gene: TRBD1; v_gene: TRBV7-6; len: 16; abundance: few; CDR3nt: TGTGCCAGCAGCTTACGGACAGGGGCCCTAACAGATACGCAGTATTTT; CDR3aa: CASSLRTGALTDTQYF
j_gene: TRBJ1-1; d_gene: TRBD1; v_gene: TRBV23-1; len: 17; abundance: NA; CDR3nt: TGCGCCAGCAGTCAACCGGACAGGGGGCTTTCGAACACTGAAGCTTTCTTT; CDR3aa: CASSQPDRGLSNTEAFF
j_gene: TRBJ2-2; d_gene: NA; v_gene: TRBV27; len: 13; abundance: few; CDR3nt: TGTGCCAGCAGTTTATTCCCCGCCGGGGAGCTGTTTTTT; CDR3aa: CASSLFPAGELFF
j_gene: TRBJ2-3; d_gene: NA; v_gene: TRBV9; len: 14; abundance: few; CDR3nt: TGTGCCAGCAGCGTAGAGCCCTTCACAGATACGCAGTATTTT; CDR3aa: CASSVEPFTDTQYF
j_gene: TRBJ1-1; d_gene: NA; v_gene: TRBV28; len: 12; abundance: few; CDR3nt: TGTGCCAGCAGTTCACTGGACACTGAAGCTTTCTTT; CDR3aa: CASSSLDTEAFF
j_gene: TRBJ2-1; d_gene: NA; v_gene: TRBV5-4; len: 19; abundance: few; CDR3nt: TGTGCCAGCAGCTTGGAAGGGTTGGGCCGTCGCGGGGCATACAATGAGCAGTTCTTC; CDR3aa: CASSLEGLGRRGAYNEQFF
j_gene: TRBJ2-2; d_gene: NA; v_gene: TRBV18; len: 14; abundance: NA; CDR3nt: TGTGCCAGCTCCTACAGGGATGGTACCGGGGAGCTGTTTTTT; CDR3aa: CASSYRDGTGELFF
j_gene: TRBJ2-3; d_gene: TRBD1; v_gene: TRBV5-1; len: 13; abundance: few; CDR3nt: TGCGCCAGCAGCTCCAGGGGGTCAGATACGCAGTATTTT; CDR3aa: CASSSRGSDTQYF
j_gene: TRBJ2-7; d_gene: NA; v_gene: TRBV25-1; len: 13; abundance: NA; CDR3nt: TGTGCCAGCAGTGAACAGGGGTACTACGAGCAGTACTTC; CDR3aa: CASSEQGYYEQYF
j_gene: TRBJ1-5; d_gene: NA; v_gene: TRBV9; len: 14; abundance: few; CDR3nt: TGTGCCAGCAGCGTAGGGAGTAGCAATCAGCCCCAGCATTTT; CDR3aa: CASSVGSSNQPQHF
j_gene: TRBJ1-5; d_gene: NA; v_gene: TRBV7-2; len: 15; abundance: few; CDR3nt: TGTGCCAGCAGCTTAGGGGACACCAGGAATCAGCCCCAGCATTTT; CDR3aa: CASSLGDTRNQPQHF
j_gene: TRBJ2-1; d_gene: NA; v_gene: TRBV18; len: 15; abundance: NA; CDR3nt: TGTGCCAGCTCAAAGGCCCCGGCTACGGGCAATGAGCAGTTCTTC; CDR3aa: CASSKAPATGNEQFF
j_gene: TRBJ2-4; d_gene: NA; v_gene: TRBV7-2; len: 18; abundance: few; CDR3nt: TGTGCCAGCAGCTCTCCGGACAGAGCCGAATTAGCCAAAAACATTCAGTACTTC; CDR3aa: CASSSPDRAELAKNIQYF
j_gene: TRBJ2-6; d_gene: NA; v_gene: TRBV4-3; len: 16; abundance: few; CDR3nt: TGCGCCAGCAGCTCATGGGGGGACTCTGGGGCCAACGTCCTGACTTTC; CDR3aa: CASSSWGDSGANVLTF
j_gene: TRBJ2-1; d_gene: TRBD2; v_gene: TRBV5-4; len: 17; abundance: NA; CDR3nt: TGTGCCAGTCAGGGCACTTTGCGGGGGGCGGGGTACAATGAGCAGTTCTTC; CDR3aa: CASQGTLRGAGYNEQFF
j_gene: TRBJ1-6; d_gene: NA; v_gene: TRBV28; len: 14; abundance: few; CDR3nt: TGTGCCAGCAGCCGCGGACAATATAATTCACCCCTCCACTTT; CDR3aa: CASSRGQYNSPLHF
j_gene: TRBJ2-3; d_gene: NA; v_gene: TRBV5-1; len: 15; abundance: few; CDR3nt: TGCGCCAGCAGCACGGACAAGACTAGCACAGATACGCAGTATTTT; CDR3aa: CASSTDKTSTDTQYF
j_gene: TRBJ1-2; d_gene: TRBD1; v_gene: TRBV5-6; len: 16; abundance: NA; CDR3nt: TGTGCCAGCAGCCCCCGGTGGGGACAGGGGGCTGGGGGCTACACCTTC; CDR3aa: CASSPRWGQGAGGYTF
j_gene: TRBJ1-2; d_gene: NA; v_gene: TRBV6-5; len: 12; abundance: few; CDR3nt: TGTGCCAGCGGGAGGGGAGCGTTGGGCTACACCTTC; CDR3aa: CASGRGALGYTF
j_gene: TRBJ2-7; d_gene: TRBD1; v_gene: TRBV15; len: 15; abundance: few; CDR3nt: TGTGCCACCAGCCTTTCCGGGACAGCTCCCTACGAGCAGTACTTC; CDR3aa: CATSLSGTAPYEQYF
j_gene: TRBJ1-2; d_gene: NA; v_gene: TRBV30; len: 18; abundance: few; CDR3nt: TGTGCCTGGAGCCTCAGATATACGTACAGCGGACCTTCCTATGGCTACACCTTC; CDR3aa: CAWSLRYTYSGPSYGYTF
j_gene: TRBJ2-3; d_gene: NA; v_gene: TRBV2; len: 16; abundance: few; CDR3nt: TGTGCCAGCAGTGAACGGGTCCCTCTTTCGGGGGATACGCAGTATTTT; CDR3aa: CASSERVPLSGDTQYF
j_gene: TRBJ1-5; d_gene: NA; v_gene: TRBV7-2; len: 12; abundance: NA; CDR3nt: TGTGCCAGCAGCTTAGGAGCGGGAATCCAGCATTTT; CDR3aa: CASSLGAGIQHF
j_gene: TRBJ2-1; d_gene: TRBD1; v_gene: TRBV7-2; len: 15; abundance: few; CDR3nt: TGTGCCAGCAGCTTAGACAGGGGGCAGAACGATGAGCAGTTCTTC; CDR3aa: CASSLDRGQNDEQFF
j_gene: TRBJ2-7; d_gene: NA; v_gene: TRBV14; len: 13; abundance: NA; CDR3nt: TGTGCCAGCAGCCAGGTAAAGGGACTCGAGCAGTACTTC; CDR3aa: CASSQVKGLEQYF
j_gene: TRBJ2-3; d_gene: TRBD1; v_gene: TRBV30; len: 14; abundance: NA; CDR3nt: TGTGCCTGGAGAAAGGACAGGATTACAGATACGCAGTATTTT; CDR3aa: CAWRKDRITDTQYF
j_gene: TRBJ1-5; d_gene: TRBD1; v_gene: TRBV29-1; len: 14; abundance: few; CDR3nt: TGCAGCGTCCAAGGCGGGACAGGGAATCAGCCCCAGCATTTT; CDR3aa: CSVQGGTGNQPQHF
j_gene: TRBJ2-3; d_gene: TRBD2; v_gene: TRBV5-1; len: 14; abundance: NA; CDR3nt: TGCGCCAGCAATGGAGTCGGGGGGGCAGATACGCAGTATTTT; CDR3aa: CASNGVGGADTQYF
j_gene: TRBJ1-1; d_gene: NA; v_gene: TRBV5-1; len: 17; abundance: NA; CDR3nt: TGCGCCAGCAGCTTGGCGTCTCGGGGGGCGCGTGTGACTGAAGCTTTCTTT; CDR3aa: CASSLASRGARVTEAFF